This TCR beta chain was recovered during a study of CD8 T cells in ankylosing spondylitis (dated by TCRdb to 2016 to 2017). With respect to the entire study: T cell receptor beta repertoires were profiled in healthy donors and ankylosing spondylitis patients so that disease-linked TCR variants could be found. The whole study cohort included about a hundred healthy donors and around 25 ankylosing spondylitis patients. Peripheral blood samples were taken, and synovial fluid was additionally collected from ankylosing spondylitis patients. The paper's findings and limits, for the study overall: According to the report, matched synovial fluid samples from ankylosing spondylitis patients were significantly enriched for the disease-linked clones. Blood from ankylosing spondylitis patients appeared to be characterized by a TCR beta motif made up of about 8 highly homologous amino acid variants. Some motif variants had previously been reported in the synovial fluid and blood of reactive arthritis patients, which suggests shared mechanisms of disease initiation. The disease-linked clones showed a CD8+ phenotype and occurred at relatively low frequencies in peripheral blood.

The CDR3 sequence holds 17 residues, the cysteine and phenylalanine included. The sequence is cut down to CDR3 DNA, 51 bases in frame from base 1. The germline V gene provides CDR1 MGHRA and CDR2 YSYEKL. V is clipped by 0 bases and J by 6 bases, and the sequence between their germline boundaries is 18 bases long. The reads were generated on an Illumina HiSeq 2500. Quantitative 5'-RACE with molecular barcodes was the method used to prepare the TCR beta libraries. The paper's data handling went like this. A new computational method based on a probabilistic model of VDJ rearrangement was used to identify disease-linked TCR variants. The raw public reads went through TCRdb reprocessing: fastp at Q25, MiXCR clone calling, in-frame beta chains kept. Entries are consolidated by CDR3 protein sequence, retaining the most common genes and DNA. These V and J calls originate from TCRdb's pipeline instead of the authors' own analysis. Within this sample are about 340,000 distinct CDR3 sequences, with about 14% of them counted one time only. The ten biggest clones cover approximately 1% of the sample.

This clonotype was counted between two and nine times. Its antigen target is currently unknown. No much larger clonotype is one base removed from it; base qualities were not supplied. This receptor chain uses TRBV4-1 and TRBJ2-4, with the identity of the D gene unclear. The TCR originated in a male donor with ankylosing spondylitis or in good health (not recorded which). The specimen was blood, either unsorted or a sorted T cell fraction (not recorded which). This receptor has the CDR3 CASSQDGGPTPGNIQYF. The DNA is TGCGCCAGCAGCCAAGACGGCGGCCCTACCCCGGGAAACATTCAGTACTTC.